A selection of T cell receptor beta chains follows, all from one sample in a study of blood T cell repertoires in COVID-19. Produced via immunoSEQ multiplex PCR; TCRdb's table is partial and in-frame only. The sample lists around 220,000 clones, approximately 86% occurring once. Material for sequencing was peripheral blood. The receptors stem from a man aged 18-30 years with active or convalescent COVID-19. CDR3s leave out the opening cysteine and the closing phenylalanine or tryptophan.

len | j_gene | v_gene | CDR3aa
12 | TRBJ2-3 | TRBV4-2 | ASSPRTIPDTQY
10 | TRBJ2-1 | TRBV19 | ASSRRYNEQF
14 | TRBJ1-3 | TRBV4-2 | ASSQGLEASGNTIY
15 | TRBJ2-3 | TRBV10-2 | ASSESGTSDLTDTQY
14 | TRBJ2-1 | TRBV12-5 | ASGEIAGGPYNEQF
10 | TRBJ1-1 | TRBV12-3/TRBV12-4 | ASSLRGLEAF
13 | TRBJ2-7 | TRBV19 | ASSYSGSVPYEQY
11 | TRBJ1-5 | TRBV29-1 | SVGRGRDQPQH
14 | TRBJ2-7 | TRBV5-6 | ASSLVYRESSYEQY
11 | TRBJ1-2 | TRBV2 | AEGQGYRYGYT
14 | TRBJ2-1 | TRBV7-3 | ASSQGPAGPYNEQF
12 | TRBJ1-5 | TRBV27 | ASSLKAQGQPQH
16 | TRBJ2-3 | TRBV5-1 | ASSLAQLAGGNTDTQY
14 | TRBJ2-7 | TRBV2 | AVTRESRTWLYEQY
11 | TRBJ1-5 | TRBV27 | ASSHGAYQPQH
14 | TRBJ1-3 | TRBV28 | ASSFAYEALGNTIY
12 | TRBJ2-7 | TRBV29-1 | SATSETRVGEQY
12 | TRBJ1-5 | TRBV27 | ASSFLPVNQPQH
13 | TRBJ1-1 | TRBV11-2 | ASSLETGSSTEAF
14 | TRBJ2-2 | TRBV5-3 | ARSSRGTSSPGELF
13 | TRBJ1-5 | TRBV10-1 | ASSEGRVGDQPQH
13 | TRBJ1-1 | TRBV6-5 | ASTVRRDRNTEAF
17 | TRBJ1-2 | TRBV5-5 | ASSSQTGGTGLANYGYT
16 | TRBJ2-3 | TRBV19 | ASSMWGAGGPGTDTQY
13 | TRBJ1-2 | TRBV28 | AGKPMTGTAADNT
14 | TRBJ2-1 | TRBV25-1 | ASSDIAATVYNEQF
14 | TRBJ1-2 | TRBV27 | ASRPSDRVTNYGYT
14 | TRBJ2-5 | TRBV19 | ASSPRTSGSGETQY
12 | TRBJ1-3 | TRBV7-2 | ASSLITSGNTIY
15 | TRBJ2-6 | TRBV7-9 | ASSSPGQGSGANVLT
15 | TRBJ1-4 | TRBV5-6 | ASSTWTGPATNEKLF
12 | TRBJ2-5 | TRBV6-5 | ASSLLAFQETQY
11 | TRBJ1-1 | TRBV6-5 | ASSYTGNTEAF
12 | TRBJ2-3 | TRBV5-1 | ASSTSGSTDTQY
12 | TRBJ1-5 | TRBV6-6 | ASRDRGPNQPQH
14 | TRBJ2-6 | TRBV27 | ASSPWRGPGANVLT
13 | TRBJ1-1 | TRBV5-5 | ASSAATGGLTEAF
10 | TRBJ2-1 | TRBV7-2 | ASSLVAGEQF
11 | TRBJ2-7 | TRBV7-8 | ASSFADSYEQY
13 | TRBJ2-2 | TRBV11-2 | AVRGALANTGELF
11 | TRBJ1-2 | TRBV3-1/TRBV3-2 | ASSQDWGDGYT
10 | TRBJ1-4 | TRBV28 | ASSALRGRLF
12 | TRBJ2-5 | TRBV9 | ASSRGLQPETQY
13 | TRBJ1-1 | TRBV7-9 | ASSFSGVASAEAF
12 | TRBJ2-4 | TRBV30 | AWSPQGTKNIQY
11 | TRBJ1-2 | TRBV5-1 | ASSLAQDYGYT
13 | TRBJ2-6 | TRBV6-1 | ASSEGLSGANVLT
14 | TRBJ1-1 | TRBV2 | ASSHRDTNLNTEAF
10 | TRBJ2-7 | TRBV2 | ASTGLAYEQY
12 | TRBJ2-1 | TRBV29-1 | SVLKRDVYNEQF
12 | TRBJ2-3 | TRBV10-3 | AISESSRLVTQY
9 | TRBJ2-1 | TRBV28 | AAEGDNEQF